The clone carrying this TCR beta chain was detected a few times. What was amplified from RNA transcripts were TCR beta CDR3 regions. The HTBI set primed first-round TCR CDR3 RT-PCR. One entry per CDR3 protein, called by TCRdb with MiXCR from the multiplex PCR reads. The table lists some 510,000 distinct CDR3 sequences, approximately 44% of them singletons, with about 8.2% in the top ten. The CDR3 loop spans 14 amino acids. V lost 5 bases, J lost 7 bases, and 8 bases stayed unmatched. The germline V gene encodes CDR1 SGHRS and CDR2 YFSETQ. The sample is drawn from a study of T cells in Graves' hyperthyroidism and ophthalmopathy.

Sequences were obtained from peripheral blood or thyroid tissue (not recorded which). The receptor's source is a woman aged 18-29 years with Graves' hyperthyroidism. The rearrangement links TRBV5-1 to TRBJ1-2; 10 nucleotides match TRBD1. The CDR3 region has the DNA TGCGCCAGCAGTTCCCGACAGGGGGCCGGTGGCTACACCTTC. It specifies CASSSRQGAGGYTF.